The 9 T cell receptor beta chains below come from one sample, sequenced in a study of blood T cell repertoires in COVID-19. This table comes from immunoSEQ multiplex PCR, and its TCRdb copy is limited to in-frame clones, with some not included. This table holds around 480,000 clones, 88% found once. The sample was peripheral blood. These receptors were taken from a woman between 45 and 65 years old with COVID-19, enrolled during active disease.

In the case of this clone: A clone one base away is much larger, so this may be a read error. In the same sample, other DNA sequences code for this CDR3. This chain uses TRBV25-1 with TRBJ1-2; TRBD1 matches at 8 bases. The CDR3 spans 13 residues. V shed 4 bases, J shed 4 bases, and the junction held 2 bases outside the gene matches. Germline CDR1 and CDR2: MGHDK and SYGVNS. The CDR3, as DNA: TGTGCCAGCAGTGGGACAGGGCTCTATGGCTACACCTTC. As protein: CASSGTGLYGYTF.

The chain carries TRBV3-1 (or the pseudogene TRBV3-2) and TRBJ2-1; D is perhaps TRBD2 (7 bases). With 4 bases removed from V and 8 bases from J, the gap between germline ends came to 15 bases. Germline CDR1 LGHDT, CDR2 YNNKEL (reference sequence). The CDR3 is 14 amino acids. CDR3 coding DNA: TGTGCCAGCAGCCGGGGGGGCGGATTTGATGAGCAGTTCTTC. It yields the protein CASSRGGGFDEQFF.

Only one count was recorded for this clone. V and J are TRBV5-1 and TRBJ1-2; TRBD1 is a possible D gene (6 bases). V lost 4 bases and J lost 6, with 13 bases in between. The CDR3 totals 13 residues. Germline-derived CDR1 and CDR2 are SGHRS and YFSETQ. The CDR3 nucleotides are TGCGCCAGCAGCCAAACAGGGCTCCATGGCTACACCTTC. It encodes CASSQTGLHGYTF. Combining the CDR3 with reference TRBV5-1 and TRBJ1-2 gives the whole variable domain KAGVTQTPRYLIKTRGQQVTLSCSPISGHRSVSWYQQTPGQGLQFLFEYFSETQRNKGNFPGRFSGRQFSNSRSEMNVSTLELGDSALYLCASSQTGLHGYTFGSGTRLTVV.

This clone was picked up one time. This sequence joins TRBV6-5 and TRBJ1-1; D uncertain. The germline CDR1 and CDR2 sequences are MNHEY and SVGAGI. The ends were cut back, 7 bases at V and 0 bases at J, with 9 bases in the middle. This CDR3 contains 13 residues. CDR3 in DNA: TGTGCCAGCATCTTAGATTTGAACACTGAAGCTTTCTTT. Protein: CASILDLNTEAFF.

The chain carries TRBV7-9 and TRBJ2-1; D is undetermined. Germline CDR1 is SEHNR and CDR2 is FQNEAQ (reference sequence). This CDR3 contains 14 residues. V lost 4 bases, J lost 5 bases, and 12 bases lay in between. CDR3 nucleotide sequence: TGTGCCAGCAGCTCCCCCCACAGAAACAATGAGCAGTTCTTC. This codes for CASSSPHRNNEQFF. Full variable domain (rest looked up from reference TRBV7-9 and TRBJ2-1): DTGVSQNPRHKITKRGQNVTFRCDPISEHNRLYWYRQTLGQGPEFLTYFQNEAQLEKSRLLSDRFSAERPKGSFSTLEIQRTEQGDSAMYLCASSSPHRNNEQFFGPGTRLTVL.

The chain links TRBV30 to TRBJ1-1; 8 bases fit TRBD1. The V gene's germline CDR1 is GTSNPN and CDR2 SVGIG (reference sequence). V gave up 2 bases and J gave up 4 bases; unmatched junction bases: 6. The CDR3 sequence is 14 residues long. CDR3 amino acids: CAWSSLTGGTEAFF. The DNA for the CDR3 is TGTGCCTGGAGTTCACTTACAGGGGGCACTGAAGCTTTCTTT.

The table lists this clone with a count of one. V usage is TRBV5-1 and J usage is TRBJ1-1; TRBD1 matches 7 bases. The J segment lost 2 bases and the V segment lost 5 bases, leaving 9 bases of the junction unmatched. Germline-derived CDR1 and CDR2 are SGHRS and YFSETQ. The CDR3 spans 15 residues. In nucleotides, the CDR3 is TGCGCCAGCAGTAGGACCGGGACAGAAAACACTGAAGCTTTCTTT. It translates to CASSRTGTENTEAFF.

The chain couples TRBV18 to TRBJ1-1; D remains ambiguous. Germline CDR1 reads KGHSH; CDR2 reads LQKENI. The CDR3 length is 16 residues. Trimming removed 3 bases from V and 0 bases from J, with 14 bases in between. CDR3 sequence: CASSPEQIAMNTEAFF. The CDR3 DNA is TGTGCCAGCTCACCCGAACAGATTGCCATGAACACTGAAGCTTTCTTT.

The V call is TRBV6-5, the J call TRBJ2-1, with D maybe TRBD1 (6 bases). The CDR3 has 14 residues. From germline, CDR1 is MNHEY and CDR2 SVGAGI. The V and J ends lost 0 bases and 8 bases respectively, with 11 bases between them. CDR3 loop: CASSYSLSGDEQFF. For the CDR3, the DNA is TGTGCCAGCAGTTACTCTCTCTCAGGGGATGAGCAGTTCTTC.